This T cell receptor (beta chain) was sequenced during a study of response to subunit inactivated influenza vaccine (dated by TCRdb to 2016 to 2019). For the wider study: Deep quantitative profiling of the T cell receptor repertoire was used in the study to follow responses to a trivalent subunit inactivated influenza vaccine. Results and caveats for the whole study, not just this receptor: The authors suggested that each seasonal influenza vaccination may recruit only a limited number of new T cells.

This clonotype turned up a few times. No antigen is known for it. It has no much larger one-base neighbor in the sample; base qualities were not kept. Library construction relied on RT-PCR. The sample was run on an Illumina HiSeq 2500. The public reads were reanalyzed by TCRdb: fastp trimming at Q25, MiXCR alignment, in-frame beta chains only. CDR3 protein duplicates are merged, each entry listing the most common genes and DNA. The sample profile shows about 540,000 distinct CDR3 sequences; around 25% of them were found once. The ten biggest clones cover roughly 2.8% of the sample. From the cysteine up to the phenylalanine, the CDR3 has a length of 15 residues. Left in the record is the CDR3 DNA by itself, 45 bases read in frame from the first base. CDR1 LGHNA and CDR2 YSLEER were looked up in the germline V gene. The germline ends are 13 bases apart after V is trimmed by 1 base and J by 6 bases. The same sample was also used in a study of T cells expressing NK-cell markers. Reported in the second study: The TCR beta cDNA libraries were made using 5'RACE template switching, a step that added both a universal primer site and unique molecular identifiers. TCR beta-chain repertoires were profiled in sorted CD3+CD56+NKG2C+, CD3+CD56+NKG2C- and CD3+CD56-NKG2C+ T-cell subsets from several donors. Among the eight sequenced donors, seven were HCMV-seropositive and one was HCMV-seronegative. To restrict sorting to alphabetaTCR-expressing T cells, an anti-gammadeltaTCR antibody was added in several experiments. In several donors, the dominant CD3+CD56+NKG2C+ clonotypes were among the top 10 CD8+ clonotypes and accounted for about 1.0-7.5% of CD8+ T cells. Those dominant clonotypes were again the most abundant among CD3+CD56-NKG2C+ cells in a handful of donors, at roughly 25-65%. Whether the expanded NKG2C-expressing T cell clones were specific for HCMV antigens was left unclear. All eight donors whose samples were sequenced were randomly selected healthy volunteers, three of them men and five women. To determine HCMV serostatus, a commercial ELISA kit was used to detect HCMV-specific IgG in serum. Ficoll density gradient centrifugation was used to isolate peripheral blood mononuclear cells from blood. Magnetic immunoseparation with Miltenyi isolation kits was used to isolate CD4+ and CD8+ T cells from PBMC. Priming for cDNA synthesis came from the TCR beta constant segment, and two successive PCR amplification steps followed. Sequencing of the libraries produced 2 x 150 bp reads on Illumina HiSeq 2000/2500, MiSeq or NextSeq. MIGEC handled demultiplexing of the reads and grouping by UMI, while MiTCR was used to assemble and quantify clonotypes. To exclude erroneous sequences, any TCR cDNA sequence not supported by at least two reads was discarded. The tcR package was used for downstream repertoire analysis, and clonotypes were matched between fractions using CDR3 nucleotide sequence together with V segment. VDJmatch was used to annotate antigen specificity against VDJdb, with one amino acid substitution in CDR3 allowed.

The sequencing used CD4+ T cells sorted from PBMCs, collected roughly 13 days after vaccination. The chain employs TRBV4-3 and TRBJ2-1, with the D gene too uncertain to name. The clonotype originates from a man aged 45-60 years who received an inactivated influenza vaccine. Donor details come from another sample of the same person, matched by shared clones. The DNA sequence is as follows: TGCGCCAGCAGCCAAGGTCCACGTAGTCGCAATGAGCAGTTCTTC. It specifies CASSQGPRSRNEQFF.